This T cell receptor (beta chain) derives from a study of CD8 T cells in ankylosing spondylitis. V was clipped by 4 bases and J by 3 bases; unmatched bases: 9. CDR3 length: 15 residues. The V gene's germline CDR1 is SEHNR and CDR2 FQNEAQ (reference sequence). As the method for making TCR beta libraries, quantitative 5'-RACE with molecular barcodes was used. One entry per CDR3 protein, called by TCRdb with MiXCR from the 5' RACE reads. The sample has 300,000 to 400,000 distinct CDR3 sequences, more than 20% seen once; the top ten hold under 15%. Sequencing was done on a sample of blood, either unsorted or a sorted T cell fraction (not recorded which). This chain joins TRBV7-9 and TRBJ2-7; 7 bases are a match to TRBD2. The sequence was obtained from a male donor with ankylosing spondylitis or in good health (not recorded which). This CDR3 reads CASSYFPTSDYEQYF. The CDR3 DNA follows: TGTGCCAGCAGCTATTTTCCCACTAGCGACTACGAGCAGTACTTC. The full variable domain, with the rest looked up from reference TRBV7-9 and TRBJ2-7, is DTGVSQNPRHKITKRGQNVTFRCDPISEHNRLYWYRQTLGQGPEFLTYFQNEAQLEKSRLLSDRFSAERPKGSFSTLEIQRTEQGDSAMYLCASSYFPTSDYEQYFGPGTRLTVT.